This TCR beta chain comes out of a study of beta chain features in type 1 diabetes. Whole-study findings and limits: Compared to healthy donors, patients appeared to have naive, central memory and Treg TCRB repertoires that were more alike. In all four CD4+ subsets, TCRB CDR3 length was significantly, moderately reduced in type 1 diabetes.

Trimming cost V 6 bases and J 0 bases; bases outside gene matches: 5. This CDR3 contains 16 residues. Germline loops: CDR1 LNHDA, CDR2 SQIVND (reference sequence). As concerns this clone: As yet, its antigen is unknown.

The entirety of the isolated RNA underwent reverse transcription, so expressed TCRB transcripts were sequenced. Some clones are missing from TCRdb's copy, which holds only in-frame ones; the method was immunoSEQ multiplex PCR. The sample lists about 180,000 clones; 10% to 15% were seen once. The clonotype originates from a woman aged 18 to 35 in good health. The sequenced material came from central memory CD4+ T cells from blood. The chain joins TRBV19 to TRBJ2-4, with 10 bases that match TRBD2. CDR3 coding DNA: TGTGCCAGTAGCGAAACTAGCGGGGTAGCCAAAAACATTCAGTACTTC. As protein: CASSETSGVAKNIQYF.